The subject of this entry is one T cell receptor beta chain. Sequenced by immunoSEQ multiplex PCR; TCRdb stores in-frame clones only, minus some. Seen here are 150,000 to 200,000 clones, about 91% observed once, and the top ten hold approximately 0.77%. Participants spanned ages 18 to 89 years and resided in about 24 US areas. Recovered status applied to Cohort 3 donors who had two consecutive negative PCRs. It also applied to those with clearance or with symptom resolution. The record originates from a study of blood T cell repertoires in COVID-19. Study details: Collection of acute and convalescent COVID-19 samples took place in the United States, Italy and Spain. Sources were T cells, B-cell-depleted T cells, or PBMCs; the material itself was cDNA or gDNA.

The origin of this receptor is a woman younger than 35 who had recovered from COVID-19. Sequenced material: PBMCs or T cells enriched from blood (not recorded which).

The CDR3 sequence: CASSPDPGSATEAFF. CDR3 in DNA: TGTGCCAGCAGCCCAGACCCGGGGTCTGCCACTGAAGCTTTCTTT. The gene calls are TRBV6-2 or TRBV6-3 and TRBJ1-1; D is undetermined. Germline V gene data show CDR1 as MNHEY and CDR2 as SVGEGT. V lost 6 bases and J lost 4, with 18 bases in between. This CDR3 region has 15 residues.